The source of this T cell receptor (beta chain) is a study of T cell changes during pregnancy in multiple sclerosis. The CDR3 extends over 15 amino acids. Germline lookup yields CDR1 SQVTM and CDR2 ANQGSEA. V gave up 4 bases and J gave up 4 bases; unmatched junction bases: 7. Sequencing used immunoSEQ multiplex PCR; TCRdb keeps in-frame clones, though not all of them. Of 90,000 to 120,000 clones in the sample, about 90% are singletons; the top ten hold less than 0.85%. This chain uses TRBV29-1 with TRBJ1-4, with 9 bases matching TRBD1. The sample was peripheral blood, taken in the third trimester of pregnancy. The clonotype was recovered from a female donor in good health, enrolled as a control in a pregnancy study. CDR3 protein: CSVAFGTGFNEKLFF. Written as DNA, the CDR3 is TGCAGCGTTGCTTTTGGGACAGGGTTTAATGAAAAACTGTTTTTT.